The clone carrying this TCR beta chain was found a few times. The sample is drawn from a study of cytomegalovirus exposure and HLA in healthy donors. This CDR3 has 17 residues. The germline V gene has CDR1 WSHSY and CDR2 SAAADI. Trimming removed 6 bases at V and 5 bases at J, with 25 bases between. Measured with immunoSEQ multiplex PCR; TCRdb has only the in-frame clones, and not every one. The sample lists fewer than 70,000 clones; roughly 95% were seen once. The receptor's source is a young woman in good health and CMV-seropositive. The V and J genes are TRBV10-2 and TRBJ2-5; maybe TRBD2 (7 bases). Material for sequencing was PBMCs. CDR3 sequence (DNA): TGCGCCAGCAGGGAAGACGAGGGGGGGCCCAATTGGGAGACCCAGTACTTC. It specifies CASREDEGGPNWETQYF.